Each of the 15 T cell receptor beta chains below was sequenced from the same sample in a study of cytomegalovirus exposure and HLA in healthy donors. The method was immunoSEQ multiplex PCR; TCRdb's version includes in-frame clones alone and lacks a portion of them. The repertoire includes 95,000 to 150,000 clones, approximately 90% of them detected once, and 1.5% to 2% sits in the top ten. Sequencing was done on a sample of PBMCs. All receptors come from a woman aged 18 to 35 in good health and CMV-seronegative.

This sequence joins TRBV7-8 and TRBJ1-4; D possibly corresponds to TRBD1 (5 bases). Germline-derived CDR1 and CDR2 are SGHVS and FQNEAQ. The CDR3 is 18 amino acids. V gave up 5 bases and J gave up 7 bases, with 26 bases separating them. The chain's CDR3 is CASSPNRQGGSYSEKLFF. CDR3 nucleotides: TGTGCCAGCAGCCCTAATCGCCAGGGAGGAAGTTATTCTGAAAAACTGTTTTTT.

The V call is TRBV28, the J call TRBJ1-5; D may be TRBD1 (6 bases). The V end was cut by 4 bases, the J end by 4 bases, with 14 bases between. Germline loops: CDR1 MDHEN, CDR2 SYDVKM. This CDR3 comprises 15 residues. CDR3 DNA sequence: TGTGCCAGCAGTTGGACCGGGACATTTAATCAGCCCCAGCATTTT. Protein product: CASSWTGTFNQPQHF. Complete variable domain (other parts from reference TRBV28 and TRBJ1-5): DVKVTQSSRYLVKRTGEKVFLECVQDMDHENMFWYRQDPGLGLRLIYFSYDVKMKEKGDIPEGYSVSREKKERFSLILESASTNQTSMYLCASSWTGTFNQPQHFGDGTRLSIL.

V is TRBV7-2 and J is TRBJ2-4; the D gene is possibly TRBD1 (6 bases). Trimming shortened V by 4 bases and J by 1 base, and 23 bases separated the two germline ends. Germline V gives CDR1 SGHTA, CDR2 FQGNSA. The CDR3 loop spans 19 amino acids. The CDR3 region has the DNA TGTGCCAGCAGCTCCCAGACTCCCGGGACATCTTTGGCCAAAAACATTCAGTACTTC. Its translation is CASSSQTPGTSLAKNIQYF.

This clone was detected a few times. The chain is built from TRBV6-1 and TRBJ2-7; maybe TRBD1 (6 bases). Germline lookup yields CDR1 MNHNS and CDR2 SASEGT. The CDR3 is 14 amino acids. The V end lost 10 bases, the J end lost 2 bases, and 18 bases lay between the germline ends. CDR3 protein: CATAGQISTYEQYF. The CDR3 DNA reads TGTGCCACCGCTGGACAGATTAGTACCTACGAGCAGTACTTC.

This chain connects TRBV15 to TRBJ1-2, with 7 bases lining up with TRBD1. Trimming at V came to 11 bases and at J to 5 bases, leaving 5 bases not matched to a gene. Germline assignment: CDR1 LNHNV and CDR2 YYDKDF (reference sequence). CDR3 length: 11 residues. As DNA, the CDR3 is TGTGCCGCCTCACAGGGGTATGGCTACACCTTC. Encoded protein: CAASQGYGYTF.

The rearrangement uses TRBV27 and TRBJ1-2; D remains unclear. V was cut by 3 bases and J by 4 bases, with 27 bases left in between. The CDR3 has 19 amino acids. CDR1 is MNHEY and CDR2 is SMNVEV in the germline V gene (reference sequence). The CDR3 here is CASSFTRPLAPQAVYGYTF. Here the CDR3 DNA reads TGTGCCAGCAGTTTCACCCGGCCTCTGGCCCCCCAAGCGGTCTATGGCTACACCTTC.

Notes on this clone: In the same sample, other DNA sequences code for this CDR3. The chain employs TRBV5-6 and TRBJ2-5, with D unclear. Germline V CDR1 and CDR2: SGHDT, YYEEEE. Trimming left V 1 base short and J 5 bases short, with 6 bases between. This CDR3 is built from 12 residues. CDR3 sequence (DNA): TGTGCCAGCAGCTTGACCGGGGAGACCCAGTACTTC. Amino acids: CASSLTGETQYF.

The chain combines TRBV4-1 with TRBJ1-1; 8 nucleotides match TRBD1. Germline V CDR1 and CDR2: MGHRA, YSYEKL. CDR3 length equals 16 residues. The ends lost 1 base at V and 5 bases at J; junction bases unmatched: 9. In DNA form, the CDR3 reads TGCGCCAGCAGCCAAGCCCCTTGGACAGGGAGGACTGAAGCTTTCTTT. This sequence encodes CASSQAPWTGRTEAFF.

This rearrangement joins TRBV6-6 to TRBJ1-2, with D perhaps TRBD1 (6 bases). The germline V and J ends were trimmed by 7 bases and 4 bases, with 13 bases remaining between them. The CDR3 is 13 amino acids. Germline V gene sequence: CDR1 MNHNY, CDR2 SVGAGI (reference sequence). In nucleotides, the CDR3 is TGTGCCAGCATCAATGACAGGCTCTATGGCTACACCTTC. This gives the protein CASINDRLYGYTF.

This chain links TRBV30 with TRBJ1-1, with D perhaps matching TRBD1 (5 bases). With 3 bases removed from V and 4 bases from J, the gap between germline ends came to 12 bases. CDR1 is GTSNPN, CDR2 SVGIG, per germline (reference sequence). The length of the CDR3 is 13 residues. CDR3 nucleotides: TGTGCCTGGAGGGGGGGGTGGGCCACTGAAGCTTTCTTT. This encodes CAWRGGWATEAFF.

The gene calls are TRBV4-1 and TRBJ2-2; no firm D call. The CDR3 loop spans 13 amino acids. Germline-derived CDR1 and CDR2 are MGHRA and YSYEKL. Trimming stripped 4 bases from V and 5 bases from J, with 8 bases between. The CDR3 DNA reads as TGCGCCAGCAGCCTGCGAGGAACCGGGGAGCTGTTTTTT. It is translated as CASSLRGTGELFF.

This chain links TRBV25-1 with TRBJ2-3; D possibly corresponds to TRBD1 (5 bases). CDR3 length: 14 amino acids. Per germline, CDR1 MGHDK and CDR2 SYGVNS. V was clipped by 4 bases and J by 1 base, with 9 bases between them. As DNA, the CDR3 is TGTGCCAGCAGTGGAACAGGACGCACAGATACGCAGTATTTT. Protein sequence: CASSGTGRTDTQYF.

The chain's CDR3 is CASSPGLAGSYEQYF. As DNA, the CDR3 is TGTGCCAGCAGCCCCGGACTAGCGGGTTCCTACGAGCAGTACTTC. The rearrangement joins TRBV11-3 to TRBJ2-7; 11 bases align to TRBD2. The CDR3 extends over 15 amino acids. V lost 5 bases, J lost 1 base, and 4 bases stayed unmatched. Per germline, CDR1 SGHNT and CDR2 YENEEA.

Regarding this clone: Other nucleotide sequences in the sample specify the same CDR3. The V and J genes are TRBV6-5 and TRBJ2-2; D is undetermined. This CDR3 spans 14 amino acids. CDR1 and CDR2 from the germline V gene are MNHEY and SVGAGI. V was trimmed by 6 bases and J by 6 bases, leaving 14 bases between them. In DNA, the CDR3 is TGTGCCAGCAGATCCTACACTACTTCCGGGGAGCTGTTTTTT. The encoded protein is CASRSYTTSGELFF.

The chain joins TRBV5-8 to TRBJ1-3, with 10 bases lining up with TRBD1. Germline CDR1 SGHTS, CDR2 YDEGEE. J lost 3 bases, V lost 8 bases, and 11 bases had no gene match. CDR3 length: 16 residues. This chain's CDR3 is CASEPRQGAVGNTIYF. The CDR3 DNA reads as TGTGCCAGTGAGCCTCGACAGGGGGCAGTTGGAAACACCATATATTTT.